This T cell receptor beta chain appears in the sequencing data of a study of cytomegalovirus exposure and HLA in healthy donors. Notes on the study in general: While the bulk of TCR sequences proved rare, some public TCRs turned up in many donors.

This clone was found a few times. The antigen is unknown. The V and J ends lost 2 bases and 5 bases respectively, with 15 bases between them. Germline values: CDR1 SNHLY, CDR2 FYNNEI. The CDR3 runs 16 residues. A multiplex PCR was run with 60 Vbeta primers and 13 Jbeta primers. Repertoires were generated with immunoSEQ multiplex PCR, while TCRdb's copy carries only in-frame clones and drops some. The table has roughly 120,000 clones, 15% seen once. V gene TRBV2 combines with J gene TRBJ1-4; D is unresolved. This TCR derives from a woman younger than 35 in good health and CMV-seronegative. The sequenced sample consisted of PBMCs. The CDR3 loop is CASSEFARVSNEKLFF. CDR3 nucleotides: TGTGCCAGCAGTGAATTCGCGCGGGTTTCAAATGAAAAACTGTTTTTT.